This T cell receptor beta chain was captured in a study of metastatic and nonmetastatic thyroid tumors. Notes on the study in general: In blood and tumor, TCR beta diversity was reportedly significantly higher in malignant thyroid tumors than in benign nodules.

TCRdb re-analyzed the PCR reads through MiXCR. This table has about 38,000 clones, 25% to 30% appearing once. Prior to thyroid surgery, none of the patients had received any treatment. This clone came up a few times. Its matching antigen is unknown. Germline CDR1 and CDR2: MDHEN and SYDVKM. The CDR3 extends over 13 amino acids. V was pared by 6 bases and J by 4 bases, with 6 bases of the junction left unmatched. The sequenced sample was blood. The gene calls are TRBV28 and TRBJ2-7; TRBD1 matches 7 bases. This sequence was found in a male donor with papillary thyroid cancer or a benign thyroid nodule (not recorded which). Some clones in this sample may be carry-over from other donors' samples. In nucleotides, the CDR3 is TGTGCCAGCAGGACAGGGTTTCTTTACGAGCAGTACTTC. Translating gives CASRTGFLYEQYF.